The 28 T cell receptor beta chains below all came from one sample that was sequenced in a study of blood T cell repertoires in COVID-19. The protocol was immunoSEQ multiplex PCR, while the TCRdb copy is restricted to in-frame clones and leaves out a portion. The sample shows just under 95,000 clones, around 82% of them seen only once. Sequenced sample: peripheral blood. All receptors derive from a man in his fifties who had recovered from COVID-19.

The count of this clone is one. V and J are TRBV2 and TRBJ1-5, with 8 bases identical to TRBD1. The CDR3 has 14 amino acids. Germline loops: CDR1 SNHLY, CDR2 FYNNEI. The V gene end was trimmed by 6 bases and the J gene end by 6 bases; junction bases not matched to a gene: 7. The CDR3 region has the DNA TGTGCCAGCAGAGCCGGACAGGGTCTTCAGCCCCAGCATTTT. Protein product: CASRAGQGLQPQHF.

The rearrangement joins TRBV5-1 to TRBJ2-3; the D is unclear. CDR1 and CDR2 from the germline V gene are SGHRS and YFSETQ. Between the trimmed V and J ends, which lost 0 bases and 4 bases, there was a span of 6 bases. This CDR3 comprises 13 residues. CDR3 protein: CASSLGTADTQYF. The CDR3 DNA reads TGCGCCAGCAGCTTGGGAACTGCAGATACGCAGTATTTT.

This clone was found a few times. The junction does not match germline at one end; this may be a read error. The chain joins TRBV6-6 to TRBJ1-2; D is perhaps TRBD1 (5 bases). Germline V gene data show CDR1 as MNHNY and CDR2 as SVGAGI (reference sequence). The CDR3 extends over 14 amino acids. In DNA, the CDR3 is TGTGCCAGCAGTTACGAGGTGAGGACACCGAATTATGCCTTC. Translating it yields CASSYEVRTPNYAF.

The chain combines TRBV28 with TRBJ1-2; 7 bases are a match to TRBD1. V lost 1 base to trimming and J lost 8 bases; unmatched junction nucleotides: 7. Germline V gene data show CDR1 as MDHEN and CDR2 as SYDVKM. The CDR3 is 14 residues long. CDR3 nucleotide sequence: TGTGCCAGCAGTTTATCGGACAGGACGGGAGGCTACACCTTC. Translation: CASSLSDRTGGYTF.

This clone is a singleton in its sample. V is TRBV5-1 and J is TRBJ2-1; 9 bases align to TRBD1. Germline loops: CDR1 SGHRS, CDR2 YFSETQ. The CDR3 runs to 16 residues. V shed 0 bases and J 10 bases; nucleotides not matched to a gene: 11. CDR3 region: CASSLGPGTGKREQFF. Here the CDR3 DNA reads TGCGCCAGCAGCTTGGGACCCGGGACAGGGAAACGGGAGCAGTTCTTC. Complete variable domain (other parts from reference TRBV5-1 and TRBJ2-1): KAGVTQTPRYLIKTRGQQVTLSCSPISGHRSVSWYQQTPGQGLQFLFEYFSETQRNKGNFPGRFSGRQFSNSRSEMNVSTLELGDSALYLCASSLGPGTGKREQFFGPGTRLTVL.

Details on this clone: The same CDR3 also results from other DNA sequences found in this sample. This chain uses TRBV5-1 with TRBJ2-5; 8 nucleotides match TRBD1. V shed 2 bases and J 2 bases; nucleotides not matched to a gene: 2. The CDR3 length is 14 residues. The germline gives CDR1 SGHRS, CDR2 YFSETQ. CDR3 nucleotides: TGCGCCAGCAGCTTCAGACAGGGGCAAGAGACCCAGTACTTC. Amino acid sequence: CASSFRQGQETQYF. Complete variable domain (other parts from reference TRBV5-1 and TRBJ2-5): KAGVTQTPRYLIKTRGQQVTLSCSPISGHRSVSWYQQTPGQGLQFLFEYFSETQRNKGNFPGRFSGRQFSNSRSEMNVSTLELGDSALYLCASSFRQGQETQYFGPGTRLLVL.

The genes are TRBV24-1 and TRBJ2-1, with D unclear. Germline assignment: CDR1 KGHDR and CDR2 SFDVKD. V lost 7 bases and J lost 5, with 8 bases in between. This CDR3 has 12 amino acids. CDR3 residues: CATSVTDNEQFF. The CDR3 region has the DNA TGTGCCACCAGCGTCACTGACAATGAGCAGTTCTTC.

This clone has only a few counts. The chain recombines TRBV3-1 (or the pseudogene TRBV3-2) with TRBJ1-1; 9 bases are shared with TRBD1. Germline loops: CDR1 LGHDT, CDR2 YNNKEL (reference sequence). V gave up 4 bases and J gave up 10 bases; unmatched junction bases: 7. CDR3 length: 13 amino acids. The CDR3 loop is CASSPGQGGRAFF. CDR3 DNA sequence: TGTGCCAGCAGCCCGGGACAGGGAGGGCGAGCTTTCTTT.

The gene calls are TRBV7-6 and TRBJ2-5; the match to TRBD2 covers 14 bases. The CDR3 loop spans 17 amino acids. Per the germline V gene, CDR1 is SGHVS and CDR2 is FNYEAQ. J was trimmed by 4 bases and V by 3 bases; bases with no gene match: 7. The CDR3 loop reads CASSFYTGTSGRETQYF. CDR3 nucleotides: TGTGCCAGCAGCTTCTATACGGGGACTAGCGGGAGAGAGACCCAGTACTTC.

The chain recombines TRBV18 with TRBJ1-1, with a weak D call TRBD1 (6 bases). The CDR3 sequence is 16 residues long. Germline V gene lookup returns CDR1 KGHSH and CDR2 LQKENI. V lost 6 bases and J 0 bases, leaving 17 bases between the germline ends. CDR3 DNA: TGTGCCAGCTCCCCGGGACAACTGGACTTGAACACTGAAGCTTTCTTT. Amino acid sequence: CASSPGQLDLNTEAFF.

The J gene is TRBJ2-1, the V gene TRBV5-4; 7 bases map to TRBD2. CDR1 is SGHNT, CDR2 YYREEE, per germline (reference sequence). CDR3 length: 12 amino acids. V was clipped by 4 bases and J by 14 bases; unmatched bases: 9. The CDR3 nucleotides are TGTGCCAGCAGCCGAAGGGACTACCTTAAGTTCTTC. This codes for CASSRRDYLKFF.

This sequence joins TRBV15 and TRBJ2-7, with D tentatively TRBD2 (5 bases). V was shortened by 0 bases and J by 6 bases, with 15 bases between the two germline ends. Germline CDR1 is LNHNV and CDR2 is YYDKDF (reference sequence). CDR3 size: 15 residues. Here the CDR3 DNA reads TGTGCCACCAGCAGAGATTCGGGGTTTCTTAGCGAGCAGTACTTC. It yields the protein CATSRDSGFLSEQYF.

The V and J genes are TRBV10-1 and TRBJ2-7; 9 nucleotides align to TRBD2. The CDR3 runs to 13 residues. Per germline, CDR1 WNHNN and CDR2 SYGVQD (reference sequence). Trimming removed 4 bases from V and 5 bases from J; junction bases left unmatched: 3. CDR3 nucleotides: TGCGCCAGCAGTGGGTGGACTAGCGACGAGCAGTACTTC. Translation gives CASSGWTSDEQYF.

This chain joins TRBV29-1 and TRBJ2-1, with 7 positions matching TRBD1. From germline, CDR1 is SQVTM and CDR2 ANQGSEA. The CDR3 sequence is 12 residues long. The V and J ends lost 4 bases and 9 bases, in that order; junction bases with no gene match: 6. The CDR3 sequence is CSVGQGKAEQFF. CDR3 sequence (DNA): TGCAGCGTTGGACAGGGTAAAGCTGAGCAGTTCTTC.

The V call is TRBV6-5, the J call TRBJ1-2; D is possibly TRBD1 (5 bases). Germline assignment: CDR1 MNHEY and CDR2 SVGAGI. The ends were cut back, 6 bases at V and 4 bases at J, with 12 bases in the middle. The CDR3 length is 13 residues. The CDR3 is CASRTAESYGYTF. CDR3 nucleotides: TGTGCCAGCAGGACAGCTGAGAGCTATGGCTACACCTTC.

As DNA, the CDR3 is TGTGCCAGTAGTTCTCGAGGGGGCATGAGAACTGAAGCTTTCTTT. Amino acid sequence: CASSSRGGMRTEAFF. The chain combines TRBV19 with TRBJ1-1, with TRBD1 identical over 7 bases. The germline gives CDR1 LNHDA, CDR2 SQIVND (reference sequence). CDR3 size: 15 residues. Germline trimming cut 5 bases from V and 5 bases from J; bases unmatched to any gene: 11.

As DNA, the CDR3 is TGCGCCAGCAGCTTGGCCCCAGGTCGTCGGGAGGAGCAGTTCTTC. Residues: CASSLAPGRREEQFF. The V gene is TRBV5-1, the J gene TRBJ2-1, with D tentatively TRBD2 (6 bases). Germline CDR1 is SGHRS and CDR2 is YFSETQ. The CDR3 is 15 amino acids. Trimming pared 0 bases from V and 10 bases from J, leaving 17 bases between.

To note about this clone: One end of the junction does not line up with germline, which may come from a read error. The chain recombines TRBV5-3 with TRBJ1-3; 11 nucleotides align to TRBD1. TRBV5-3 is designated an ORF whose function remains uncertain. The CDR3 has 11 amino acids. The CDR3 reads CARSLGDRGDF. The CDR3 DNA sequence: TGTGCCAGAAGCTTGGGGGACAGGGGGGATTTT.

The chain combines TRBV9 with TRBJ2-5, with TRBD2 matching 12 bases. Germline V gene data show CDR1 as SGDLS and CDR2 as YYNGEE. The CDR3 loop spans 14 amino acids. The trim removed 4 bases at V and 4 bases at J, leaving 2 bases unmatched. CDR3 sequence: CASSKGLAGETQYF. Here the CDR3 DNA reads TGTGCCAGCAGCAAGGGACTAGCGGGAGAGACCCAGTACTTC.

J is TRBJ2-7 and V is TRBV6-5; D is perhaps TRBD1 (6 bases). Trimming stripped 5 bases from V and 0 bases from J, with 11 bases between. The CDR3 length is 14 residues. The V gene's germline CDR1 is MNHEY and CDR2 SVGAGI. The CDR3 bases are TGTGCCAGCAGTCGGCAGGGGAGCTCCTACGAGCAGTACTTC. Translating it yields CASSRQGSSYEQYF.

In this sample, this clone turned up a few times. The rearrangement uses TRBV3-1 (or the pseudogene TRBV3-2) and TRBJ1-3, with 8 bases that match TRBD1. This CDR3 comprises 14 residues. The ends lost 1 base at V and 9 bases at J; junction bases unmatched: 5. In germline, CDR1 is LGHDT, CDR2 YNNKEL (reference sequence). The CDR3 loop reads CASSQGRGQVTIYF. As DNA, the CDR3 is TGTGCCAGCAGCCAAGGCAGGGGGCAGGTCACCATATATTTT.

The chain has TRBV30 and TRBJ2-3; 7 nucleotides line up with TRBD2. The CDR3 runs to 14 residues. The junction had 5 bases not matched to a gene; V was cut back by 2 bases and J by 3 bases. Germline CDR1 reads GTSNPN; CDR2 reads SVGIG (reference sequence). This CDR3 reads CAWSRDGGTDTQYF. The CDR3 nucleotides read TGTGCCTGGAGTCGAGACGGGGGGACAGATACGCAGTATTTT.

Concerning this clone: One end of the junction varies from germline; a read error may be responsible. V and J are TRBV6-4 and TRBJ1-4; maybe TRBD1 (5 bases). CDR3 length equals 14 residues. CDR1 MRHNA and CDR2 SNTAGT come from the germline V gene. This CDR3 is CASSEGGTKEKLFF. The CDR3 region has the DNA TGTGCCAGCAGTGAAGGAGGGACTAAAGAAAAACTGTTTTTT.

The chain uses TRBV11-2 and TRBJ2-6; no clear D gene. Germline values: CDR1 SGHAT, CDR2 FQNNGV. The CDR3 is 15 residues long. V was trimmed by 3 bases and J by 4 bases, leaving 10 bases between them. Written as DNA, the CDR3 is TGTGCCAGCAGCTTCCCCCTTTCGGGGGCCAACGTCCTGACTTTC. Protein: CASSFPLSGANVLTF.

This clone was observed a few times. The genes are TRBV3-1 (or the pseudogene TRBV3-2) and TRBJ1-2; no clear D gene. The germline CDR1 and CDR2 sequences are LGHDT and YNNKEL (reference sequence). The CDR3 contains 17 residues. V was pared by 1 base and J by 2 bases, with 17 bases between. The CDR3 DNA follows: TGTGCCAGCAGCCAAGGCTGGAACTACTTCGGGAACTATGGCTACACCTTC. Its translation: CASSQGWNYFGNYGYTF.

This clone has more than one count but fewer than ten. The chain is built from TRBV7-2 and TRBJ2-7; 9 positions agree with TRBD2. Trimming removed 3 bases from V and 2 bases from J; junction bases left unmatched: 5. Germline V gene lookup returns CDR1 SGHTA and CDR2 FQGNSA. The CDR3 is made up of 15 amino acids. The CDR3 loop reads CASSLPSSGAYEQYF. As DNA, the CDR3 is TGTGCCAGCAGCTTGCCCTCTAGCGGGGCCTACGAGCAGTACTTC.

CDR3 residues: CASSEGTNTNYGYTF. CDR3 nucleotides: TGCGCCAGCAGTGAAGGGACAAATACTAACTATGGCTACACCTTC. V and J are TRBV10-1 and TRBJ1-2, with D maybe TRBD1 (6 bases). The CDR3 length is 15 residues. Germline V gives CDR1 WNHNN, CDR2 SYGVQD (reference sequence). V lost 3 bases to trimming and J lost 0 bases, with 11 bases between them.

CDR3 sequence (DNA): TGTGCCAGCAGCTCCTCAGTAGCAGGGGGTCAGCCCCAGCATTTT. Translation: CASSSSVAGGQPQHF. The rearrangement links TRBV7-9 to TRBJ1-5, with 7 bases lining up with TRBD1. After removal of 4 bases from V and 6 bases from J, the junction contained 9 bases not matched to a gene. The germline CDR1 and CDR2 sequences are SEHNR and FQNEAQ (reference sequence). The CDR3 contains 15 residues.